This T cell receptor (beta chain) came from a study of blood T cell repertoires in COVID-19. Overall study context: Donors in the United States, Italy and Spain gave samples during acute or convalescent COVID-19. T cells, B-cell-depleted T cells, or PBMCs supplied cDNA or gDNA.

How the authors handled the data: Scientists estimated how many nucleated cells there were by amplifying reference gene primers. Using immunoSEQ multiplex PCR, the repertoire was profiled, and TCRdb retains in-frame clones only, with some absent. V and J calls and clone size follow that table, whereas D and trimming were derived from the DNA. The data contain about 110,000 clones, roughly 84% of them singletons. The TCR sequence derives from a woman aged 45 to 65 with acute or convalescent COVID-19. Sequenced input: peripheral blood.

The chain's CDR3 is CASSEAQGPYEQYF. The CDR3 DNA follows: TGTGCCAGCAGTGAAGCCCAGGGTCCCTACGAGCAGTACTTC. This rearrangement joins TRBV6-1 to TRBJ2-7; the D gene is possibly TRBD1 (5 bases). The germline gives CDR1 MNHNS, CDR2 SASEGT. The length of the CDR3 is 14 residues. The V end was cut by 0 bases, the J end by 2 bases, with 8 bases between.